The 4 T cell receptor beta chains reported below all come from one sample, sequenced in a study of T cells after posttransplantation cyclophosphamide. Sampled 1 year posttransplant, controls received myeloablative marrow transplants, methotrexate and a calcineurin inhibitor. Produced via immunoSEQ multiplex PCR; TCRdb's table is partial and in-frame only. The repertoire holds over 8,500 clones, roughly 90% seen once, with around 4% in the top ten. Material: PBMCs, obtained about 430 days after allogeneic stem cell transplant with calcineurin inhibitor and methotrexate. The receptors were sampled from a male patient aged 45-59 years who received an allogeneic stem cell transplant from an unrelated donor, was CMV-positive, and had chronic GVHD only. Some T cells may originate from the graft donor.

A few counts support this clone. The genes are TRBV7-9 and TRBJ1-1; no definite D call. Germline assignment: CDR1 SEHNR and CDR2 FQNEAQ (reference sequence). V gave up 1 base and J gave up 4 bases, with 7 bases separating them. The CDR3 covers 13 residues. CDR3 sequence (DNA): TGTGCCAGCAGCTTAGAGCCGGGCACTGAAGCTTTCTTT. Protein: CASSLEPGTEAFF.

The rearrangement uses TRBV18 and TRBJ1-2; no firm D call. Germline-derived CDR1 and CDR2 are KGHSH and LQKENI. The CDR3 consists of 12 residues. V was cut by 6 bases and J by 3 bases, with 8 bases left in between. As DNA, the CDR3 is TGTGCCAGCTCGCGTGTTGACTATGGCTACACCTTC. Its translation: CASSRVDYGYTF.

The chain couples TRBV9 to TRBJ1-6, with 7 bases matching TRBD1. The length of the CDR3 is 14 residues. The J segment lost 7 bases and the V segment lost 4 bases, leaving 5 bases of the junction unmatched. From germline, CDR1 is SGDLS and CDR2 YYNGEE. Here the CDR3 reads CASSYTGDNSPLHF. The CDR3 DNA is TGTGCCAGCAGCTACACAGGGGACAATTCACCCCTCCACTTT.

CDR3 loop: CASSVVGTATEAFF. Here the CDR3 DNA reads TGTGCCAGCAGCGTAGTAGGGACAGCTACTGAAGCTTTCTTT. The chain uses TRBV9 and TRBJ1-1; 7 nucleotides agree with TRBD1. Germline CDR1 is SGDLS and CDR2 is YYNGEE. V was clipped by 0 bases and J by 5 bases; unmatched bases: 4. The CDR3 has 14 residues.